This entry lists 6 T cell receptor beta chains sequenced from one sample in a study of brain T cells in children with intractable seizures. Stated time point: blood from clinic visit 5 months post-surgery; TSC patient then seizure free. Data came from immunoSEQ multiplex PCR; TCRdb stores just in-frame clones and leaves some out. The table has hundreds of thousands of clones, over 90% seen once. This specimen consisted of peripheral blood, obtained around 5 months after surgery. The receptors here all came from a boy less than two years old with tuberous sclerosis and intractable seizures.

The J gene is TRBJ1-1, the V gene TRBV12-3 or TRBV12-4; D is undetermined. The CDR3 contains 12 residues. Trimming shortened V by 7 bases and J by 0 bases, and 6 bases separated the two germline ends. CDR3 nucleotides: TGTGCCAGCACCGAAGTGAACACTGAAGCTTTCTTT. Translated: CASTEVNTEAFF.

The rearrangement uses TRBV29-1 and TRBJ1-1; 9 bases agree with TRBD1. The CDR3 contains 13 residues. Germline CDR1 reads SQVTM; CDR2 reads ANQGSEA. Trimming took 7 bases from V and 1 from J; bases not matched to a gene: 4. CDR3 DNA sequence: TGCAGCGGACGGGACAGGGCGAACACTGAAGCTTTCTTT. Protein sequence: CSGRDRANTEAFF. The complete variable domain, with remaining parts taken from reference TRBV29-1 and TRBJ1-1, reads SAVISQKPSRDICQRGTSLTIQCQVDSQVTMMFWYRQQPGQSLTLIATANQGSEATYESGFVIDKFPISRPNLTFSTLTVSNMSPEDSSIYLCSGRDRANTEAFFGQGTRLTVV.

V is TRBV7-6 and J is TRBJ2-6; tentative D call: TRBD1 (6 bases). The V gene lost 3 bases and the J gene lost 2 bases, with 14 bases spanning the gap. This CDR3 is built from 17 residues. In germline, CDR1 is SGHVS, CDR2 FNYEAQ. The CDR3 loop reads CASSLRGRGAGANVLTF. In DNA form, the CDR3 reads TGTGCCAGCAGCTTGAGGGGGAGAGGGGCTGGGGCCAACGTCCTGACTTTC.

The chain links TRBV28 to TRBJ2-1, with TRBD1 identical over 11 bases. Germline CDR1 reads MDHEN; CDR2 reads SYDVKM. This CDR3 is built from 14 residues. Trimming removed 8 bases from V and 7 bases from J; junction bases left unmatched: 7. The CDR3 nucleotides read TGTGCCAGCGGAGGGGACAGGGGGTTGAATGAGCAGTTCTTC. Its translation is CASGGDRGLNEQFF.

V usage is TRBV5-1 and J usage is TRBJ2-7, with 9 bases fitting TRBD1. Per the germline V gene, CDR1 is SGHRS and CDR2 is YFSETQ. The J segment lost 2 bases and the V segment lost 1 base, leaving 7 bases of the junction unmatched. The CDR3 sequence is 16 residues long. In DNA, the CDR3 is TGCGCCAGCAGCTTGAACCGGGACAGGGTGCCCTACGAGCAGTACTTC. Protein sequence: CASSLNRDRVPYEQYF.

V is TRBV24-1 and J is TRBJ1-2; weak D call: TRBD1 (6 bases). V was shortened by 10 bases and J by 4 bases, with 21 bases between the two germline ends. Germline lookup yields CDR1 KGHDR and CDR2 SFDVKD. The CDR3 consists of 15 residues. DNA for the CDR3: TGTGCCACATTCAGGGGACAAATTCCTCCCTATGGCTACACCTTC. Amino acids: CATFRGQIPPYGYTF.